The subject of this entry is one TCR beta chain. The sample is drawn from a study of T cell changes during pregnancy in multiple sclerosis. Clones were sequenced by immunoSEQ multiplex PCR, and TCRdb holds only the in-frame ones, with some missing. The sample yields 40,000 to 50,000 clones, 94% seen once. The CDR3 runs 14 residues. Trimming cost V 4 bases and J 1 base; bases outside gene matches: 3. CDR1 and CDR2 from the germline V gene are SGDLS and YYNGEE. The sequencing used CD8+ T cells from peripheral blood mononuclear cells, collected in the first trimester of pregnancy. This clonotype was sampled from a female donor with multiple sclerosis, enrolled in a pregnancy study. The chain combines TRBV9 with TRBJ2-7, with 9 bases fitting TRBD2. CDR3 residues: CASSYSGGSYEQYF. CDR3 nucleotides: TGTGCCAGCAGCTACAGCGGGGGGTCCTACGAGCAGTACTTC.